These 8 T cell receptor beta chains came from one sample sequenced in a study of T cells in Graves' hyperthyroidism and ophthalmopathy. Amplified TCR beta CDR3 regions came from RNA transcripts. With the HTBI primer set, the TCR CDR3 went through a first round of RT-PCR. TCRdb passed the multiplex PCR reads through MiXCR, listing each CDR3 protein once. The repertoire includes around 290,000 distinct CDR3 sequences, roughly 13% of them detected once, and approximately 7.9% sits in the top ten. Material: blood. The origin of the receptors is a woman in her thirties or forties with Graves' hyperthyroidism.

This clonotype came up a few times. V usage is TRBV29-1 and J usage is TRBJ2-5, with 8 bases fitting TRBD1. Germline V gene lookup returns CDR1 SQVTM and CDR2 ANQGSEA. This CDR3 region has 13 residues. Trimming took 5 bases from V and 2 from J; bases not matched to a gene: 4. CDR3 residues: CSVRGTGQETQYF. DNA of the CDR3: TGCAGCGTTCGAGGGACAGGTCAAGAGACCCAGTACTTC.

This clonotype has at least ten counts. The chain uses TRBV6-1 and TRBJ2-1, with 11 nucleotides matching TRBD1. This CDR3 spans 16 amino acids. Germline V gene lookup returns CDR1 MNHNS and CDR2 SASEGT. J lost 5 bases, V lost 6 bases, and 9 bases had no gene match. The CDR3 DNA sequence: TGTGCCAGCAGATCTTACCGGGACAGGGGGAACAATGAGCAGTTCTTC. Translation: CASRSYRDRGNNEQFF.

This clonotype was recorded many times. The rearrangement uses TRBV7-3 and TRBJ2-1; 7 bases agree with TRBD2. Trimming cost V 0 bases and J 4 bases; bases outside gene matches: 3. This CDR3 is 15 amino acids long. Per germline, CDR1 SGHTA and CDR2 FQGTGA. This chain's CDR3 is CASSLTAGLYNEQFF. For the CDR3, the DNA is TGTGCCAGCAGCTTAACAGCGGGGTTATACAATGAGCAGTTCTTC.

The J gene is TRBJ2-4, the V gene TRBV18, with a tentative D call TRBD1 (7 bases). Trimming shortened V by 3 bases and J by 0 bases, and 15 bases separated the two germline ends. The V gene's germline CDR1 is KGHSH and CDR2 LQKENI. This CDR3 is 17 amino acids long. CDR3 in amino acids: CASSPAGQLIAKNIQYF. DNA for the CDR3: TGTGCCAGCTCACCGGCGGGACAGCTGATAGCCAAAAACATTCAGTACTTC.

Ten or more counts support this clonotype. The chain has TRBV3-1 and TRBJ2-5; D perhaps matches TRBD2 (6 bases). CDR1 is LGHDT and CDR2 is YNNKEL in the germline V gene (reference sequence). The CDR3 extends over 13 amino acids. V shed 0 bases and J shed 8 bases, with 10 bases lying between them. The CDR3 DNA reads TGTGCCAGCAGCCAAGAGGAGGGCGGCACCCAGTACTTC. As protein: CASSQEEGGTQYF.

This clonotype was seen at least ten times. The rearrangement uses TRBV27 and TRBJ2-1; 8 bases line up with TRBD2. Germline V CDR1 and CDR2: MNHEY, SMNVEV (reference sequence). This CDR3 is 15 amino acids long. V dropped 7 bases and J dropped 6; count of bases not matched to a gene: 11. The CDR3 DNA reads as TGTGCCAGCAAATCGTCGGGGGGGCGAGGCAATGAGCAGTTCTTC. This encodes CASKSSGGRGNEQFF.

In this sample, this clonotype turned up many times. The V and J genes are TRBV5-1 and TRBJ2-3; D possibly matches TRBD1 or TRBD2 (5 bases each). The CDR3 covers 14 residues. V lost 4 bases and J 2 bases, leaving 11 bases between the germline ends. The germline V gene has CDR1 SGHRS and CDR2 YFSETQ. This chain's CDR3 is CASSLGVVTDTQYF. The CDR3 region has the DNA TGCGCCAGCAGCCTGGGGGTGGTCACAGATACGCAGTATTTT.

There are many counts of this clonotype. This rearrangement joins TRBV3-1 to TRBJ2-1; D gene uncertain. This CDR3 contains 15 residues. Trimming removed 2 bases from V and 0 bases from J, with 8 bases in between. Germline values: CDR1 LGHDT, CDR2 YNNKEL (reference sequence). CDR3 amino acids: CASSQPRVSYNEQFF. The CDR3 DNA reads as TGTGCCAGCAGCCAACCCCGTGTCTCCTACAATGAGCAGTTCTTC.